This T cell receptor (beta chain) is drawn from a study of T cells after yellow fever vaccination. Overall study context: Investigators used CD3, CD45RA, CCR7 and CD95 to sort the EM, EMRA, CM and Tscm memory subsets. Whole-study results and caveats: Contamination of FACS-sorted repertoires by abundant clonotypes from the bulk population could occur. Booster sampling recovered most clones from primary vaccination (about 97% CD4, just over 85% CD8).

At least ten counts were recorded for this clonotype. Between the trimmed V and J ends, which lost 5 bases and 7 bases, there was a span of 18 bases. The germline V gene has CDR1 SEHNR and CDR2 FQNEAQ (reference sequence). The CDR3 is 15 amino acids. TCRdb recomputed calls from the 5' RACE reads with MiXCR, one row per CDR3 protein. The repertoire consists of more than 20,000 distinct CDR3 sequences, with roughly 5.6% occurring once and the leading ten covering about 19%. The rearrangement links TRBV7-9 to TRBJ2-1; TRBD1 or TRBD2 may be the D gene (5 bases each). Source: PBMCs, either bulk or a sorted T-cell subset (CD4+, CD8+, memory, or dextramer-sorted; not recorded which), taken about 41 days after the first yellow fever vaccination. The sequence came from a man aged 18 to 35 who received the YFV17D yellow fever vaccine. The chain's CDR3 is CASSPPPGKGNEQFF. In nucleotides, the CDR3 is TGTGCCAGCAGCCCACCCCCGGGAAAGGGGAATGAGCAGTTCTTC.